These T cell receptor beta chains were read from a single sample in a study of regulatory T cells. Produced via immunoSEQ multiplex PCR; TCRdb's table is partial and in-frame only. The profile shows around 29,000 clones, 92% of them singletons. Sequences were obtained from conventional CD4+ T cells sorted from blood. Receptors originate from a person aged 18 to 29 with CD3G deficiency. Both conserved end residues are part of each CDR3. Each record gives: V gene, J gene, clone size, D gene, CDR3 protein, CDR3 DNA. A D gene is named only where the DNA matches it firmly. The listing skips clone size in some rows; elsewhere it reads once, few, many or a size class.

V gene: TRBV6-1
J gene: TRBJ2-3
clone size: .
D gene: .
CDR3 protein: CASGRAPGDTQYF
CDR3 DNA: TGTGCCAGCGGTCGGGCCCCCGGGGATACGCAGTATTTT

V gene: TRBV4-1
J gene: TRBJ2-7
clone size: .
D gene: .
CDR3 protein: CASSQEFPGVTYEQYF
CDR3 DNA: TGCGCCAGCAGCCAAGAATTTCCGGGGGTAACCTACGAGCAGTACTTC

V gene: TRBV28
J gene: TRBJ1-5
clone size: .
D gene: .
CDR3 protein: CASSRNTGRQPQHF
CDR3 DNA: TGTGCCAGCAGCCGAAACACGGGTAGGCAGCCCCAGCATTTT

V gene: TRBV11-2
J gene: TRBJ2-3
clone size: .
D gene: .
CDR3 protein: CASSLAGGADTQYF
CDR3 DNA: TGTGCCAGCAGCTTAGCAGGTGGCGCAGATACGCAGTATTTT

V gene: TRBV18
J gene: TRBJ2-1
clone size: .
D gene: .
CDR3 protein: CASSLAGAGSEQFF
CDR3 DNA: TGTGCCAGCTCACTTGCCGGGGCCGGGAGTGAGCAGTTCTTC

V gene: TRBV28
J gene: TRBJ2-7
clone size: .
D gene: .
CDR3 protein: CASSSTMTGYEQYF
CDR3 DNA: TGTGCCAGCAGTTCTACCATGACAGGCTACGAGCAGTACTTC

V gene: TRBV18
J gene: TRBJ1-3
clone size: once
D gene: .
CDR3 protein: CASSQTSGNTIYF
CDR3 DNA: TGTGCCAGCTCACAAACTTCTGGAAACACCATATATTTT

V gene: TRBV28
J gene: TRBJ2-3
clone size: .
D gene: TRBD1
CDR3 protein: CASSSDRAYGTDTQYF
CDR3 DNA: TGTGCCAGCAGTTCCGACAGGGCTTACGGCACAGATACGCAGTATTTT

V gene: TRBV29-1
J gene: TRBJ2-7
clone size: once
D gene: TRBD2
CDR3 protein: CSGRTSGASYEQYF
CDR3 DNA: TGCAGCGGACGGACTAGCGGGGCCTCCTACGAGCAGTACTTC

V gene: TRBV6-6
J gene: TRBJ2-7
clone size: .
D gene: TRBD1
CDR3 protein: CASSLTGVHEQYF
CDR3 DNA: TGTGCCAGCAGCCTGACAGGGGTCCACGAGCAGTACTTC

V gene: TRBV30
J gene: TRBJ2-2
clone size: .
D gene: .
CDR3 protein: CAWSRKETGELFF
CDR3 DNA: TGTGCCTGGAGTAGGAAAGAGACCGGGGAGCTGTTTTTT

V gene: TRBV30
J gene: TRBJ2-1
clone size: .
D gene: TRBD1
CDR3 protein: CAYNRDRGTGQFF
CDR3 DNA: TGTGCGTACAATAGGGACAGGGGAACCGGGCAGTTCTTC